The subject of this entry is one TCR beta chain. Its target is not known. Other nucleotide sequences from this sample produce the same CDR3. V was shortened by 2 bases and J by 3 bases, with 11 bases between the two germline ends. CDR3 length equals 14 residues. Germline values: CDR1 MNHNY, CDR2 SVGAGI (reference sequence). The method was immunoSEQ multiplex PCR; TCRdb's version includes in-frame clones alone and lacks a portion of them. The repertoire holds about 89,000 clones, with about nine tenths as singletons. These data originate in a study of PD-1 blockade in classical Hodgkin lymphoma. The study's findings and limits: CD8+ TCR diversity did not rise significantly by C4D1, unlike CD4+. Patients with an early start, nivolumab under 1 year after ASCT, were excluded. Compared with healthy donors, newly diagnosed patients reportedly showed lower baseline TCR diversity.

The sample's time point: cycle 4 day 1 (C4D1), after 6 weeks of nivolumab. Every patient had relapsed following autologous stem cell transplantation, and cohorts differed in brentuximab vedotin exposure. The source of this sequence is a human donor with classical Hodgkin lymphoma. The chain recombines TRBV6-6 with TRBJ2-7; D is undetermined. The sequences come from peripheral blood mononuclear cells (PBMCs), collected before the fourth cycle of nivolumab. CDR3 in DNA: TGTGCCAGCAGTTACGGCCGAGGAAGCTACGAGCAGTACTTC. The encoded protein is CASSYGRGSYEQYF.